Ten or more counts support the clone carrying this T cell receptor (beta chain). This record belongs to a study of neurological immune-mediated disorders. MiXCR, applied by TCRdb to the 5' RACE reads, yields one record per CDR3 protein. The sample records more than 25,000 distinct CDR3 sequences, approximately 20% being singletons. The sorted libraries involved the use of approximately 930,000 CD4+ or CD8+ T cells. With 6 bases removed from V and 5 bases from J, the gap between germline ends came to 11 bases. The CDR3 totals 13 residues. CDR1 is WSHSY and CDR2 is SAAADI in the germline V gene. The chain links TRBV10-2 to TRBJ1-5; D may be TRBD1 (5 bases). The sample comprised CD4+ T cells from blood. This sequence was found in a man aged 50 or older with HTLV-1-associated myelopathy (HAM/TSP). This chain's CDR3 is CASRLGADQPQHF. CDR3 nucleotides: TGCGCCAGCAGGTTAGGGGCAGATCAGCCCCAGCATTTT.